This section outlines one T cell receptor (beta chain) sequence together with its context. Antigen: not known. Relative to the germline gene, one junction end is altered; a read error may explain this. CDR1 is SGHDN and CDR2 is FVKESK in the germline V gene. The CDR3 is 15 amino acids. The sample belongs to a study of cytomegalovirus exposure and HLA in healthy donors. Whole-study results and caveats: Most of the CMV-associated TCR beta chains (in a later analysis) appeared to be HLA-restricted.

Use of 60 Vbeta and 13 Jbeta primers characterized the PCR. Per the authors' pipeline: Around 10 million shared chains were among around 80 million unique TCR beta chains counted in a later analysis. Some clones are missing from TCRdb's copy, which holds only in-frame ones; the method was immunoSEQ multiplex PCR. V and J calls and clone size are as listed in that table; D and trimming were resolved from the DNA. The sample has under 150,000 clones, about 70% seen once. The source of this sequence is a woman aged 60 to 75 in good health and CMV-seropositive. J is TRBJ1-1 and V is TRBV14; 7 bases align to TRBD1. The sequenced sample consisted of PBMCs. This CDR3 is CASSPPRQGHTEAFF. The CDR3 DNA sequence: TGTGCCAGCAGCCCCCCTCGACAGGGTCACACAGAAGCTTTCTTT.